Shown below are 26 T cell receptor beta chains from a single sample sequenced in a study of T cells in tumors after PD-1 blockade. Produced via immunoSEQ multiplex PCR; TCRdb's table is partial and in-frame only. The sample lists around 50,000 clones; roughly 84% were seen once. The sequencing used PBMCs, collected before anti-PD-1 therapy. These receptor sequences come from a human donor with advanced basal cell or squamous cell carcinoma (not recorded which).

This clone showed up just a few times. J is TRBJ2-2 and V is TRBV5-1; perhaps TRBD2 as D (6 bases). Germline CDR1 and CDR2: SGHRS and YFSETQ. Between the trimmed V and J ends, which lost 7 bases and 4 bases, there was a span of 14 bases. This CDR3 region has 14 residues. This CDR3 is CASGGTGVTGELFF. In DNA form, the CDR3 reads TGCGCCAGCGGAGGGACGGGAGTCACCGGGGAGCTGTTTTTT.

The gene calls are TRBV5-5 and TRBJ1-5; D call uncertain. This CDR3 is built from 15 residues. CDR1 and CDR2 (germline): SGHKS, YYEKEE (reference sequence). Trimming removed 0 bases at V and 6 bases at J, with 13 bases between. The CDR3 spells CASSLASSGVQPQHF. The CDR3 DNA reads TGTGCCAGCAGCTTGGCAAGTAGCGGGGTTCAGCCCCAGCATTTT.

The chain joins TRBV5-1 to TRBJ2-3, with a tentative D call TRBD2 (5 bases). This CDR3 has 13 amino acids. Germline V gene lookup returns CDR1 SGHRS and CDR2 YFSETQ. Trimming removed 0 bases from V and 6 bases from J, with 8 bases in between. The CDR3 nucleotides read TGCGCCAGCAGCTTGGCGGGGTTGGATACGCAGTATTTT. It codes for CASSLAGLDTQYF.

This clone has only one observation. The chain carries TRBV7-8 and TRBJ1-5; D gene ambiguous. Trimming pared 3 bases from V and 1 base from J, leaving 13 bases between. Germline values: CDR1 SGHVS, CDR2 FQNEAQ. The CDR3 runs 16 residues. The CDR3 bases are TGTGCCAGCAGCTTCAGAAGGGATCGGAGCAATCAGCCCCAGCATTTT. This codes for CASSFRRDRSNQPQHF.

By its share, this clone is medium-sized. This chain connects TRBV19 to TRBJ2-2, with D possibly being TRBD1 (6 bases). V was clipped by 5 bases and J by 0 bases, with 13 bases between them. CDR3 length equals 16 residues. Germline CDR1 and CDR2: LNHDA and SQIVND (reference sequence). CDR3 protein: CASSGYRDANTGELFF. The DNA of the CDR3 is TGTGCCAGTAGTGGGTACAGGGACGCGAACACCGGGGAGCTGTTTTTT.

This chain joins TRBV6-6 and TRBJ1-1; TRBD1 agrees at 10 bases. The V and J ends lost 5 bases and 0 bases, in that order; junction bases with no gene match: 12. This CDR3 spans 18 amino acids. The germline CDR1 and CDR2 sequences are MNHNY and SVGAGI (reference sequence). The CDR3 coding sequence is TGTGCCAGCAGTCCCGGGACAGGGGTGTCTTCCGTGAACACTGAAGCTTTCTTT. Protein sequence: CASSPGTGVSSVNTEAFF.

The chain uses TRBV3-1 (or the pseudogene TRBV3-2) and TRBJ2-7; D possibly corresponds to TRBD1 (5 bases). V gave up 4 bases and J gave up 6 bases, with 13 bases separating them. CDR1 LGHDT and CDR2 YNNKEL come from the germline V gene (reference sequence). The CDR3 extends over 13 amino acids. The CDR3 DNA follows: TGTGCCAGCAGCCCCACAGGTGTGAGCGAGCAGTACTTC. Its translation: CASSPTGVSEQYF.

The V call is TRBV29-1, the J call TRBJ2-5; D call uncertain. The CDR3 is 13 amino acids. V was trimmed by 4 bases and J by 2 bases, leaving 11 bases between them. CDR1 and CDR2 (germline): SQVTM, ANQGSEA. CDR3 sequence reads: CSVAGSAQETQYF. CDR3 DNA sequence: TGCAGCGTTGCGGGTTCCGCACAAGAGACCCAGTACTTC.

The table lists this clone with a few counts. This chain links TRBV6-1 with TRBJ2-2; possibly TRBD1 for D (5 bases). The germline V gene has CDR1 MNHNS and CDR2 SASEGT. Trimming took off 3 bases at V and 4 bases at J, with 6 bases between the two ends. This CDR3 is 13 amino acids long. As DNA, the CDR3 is TGTGCCAGCAGTGACAGGGTCACCGGGGAGCTGTTTTTT. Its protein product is CASSDRVTGELFF.

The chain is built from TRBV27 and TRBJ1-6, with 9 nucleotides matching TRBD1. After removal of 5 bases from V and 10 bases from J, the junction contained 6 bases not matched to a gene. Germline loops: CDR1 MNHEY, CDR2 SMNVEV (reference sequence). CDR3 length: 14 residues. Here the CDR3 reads CASSRGDRVSPLHF. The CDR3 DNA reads TGTGCCAGCAGTCGAGGGGACAGGGTCTCACCCCTCCACTTT.

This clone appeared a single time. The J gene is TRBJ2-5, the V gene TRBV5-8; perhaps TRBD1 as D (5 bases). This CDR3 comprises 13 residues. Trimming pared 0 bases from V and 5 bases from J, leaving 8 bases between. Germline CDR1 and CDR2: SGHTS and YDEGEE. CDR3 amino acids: CASSLDRWETQYF. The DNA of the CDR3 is TGTGCCAGCAGCTTGGACAGGTGGGAGACCCAGTACTTC. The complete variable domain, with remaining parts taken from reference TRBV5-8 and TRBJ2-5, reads EAGVTQSPTHLIKTRGQQATLRCSPISGHTSVYWYQQALGLGLQFLLWYDEGEERNRGNFPPRFSGRQFPNYSSELNVNALELEDSALYLCASSLDRWETQYFGPGTRLLVL.

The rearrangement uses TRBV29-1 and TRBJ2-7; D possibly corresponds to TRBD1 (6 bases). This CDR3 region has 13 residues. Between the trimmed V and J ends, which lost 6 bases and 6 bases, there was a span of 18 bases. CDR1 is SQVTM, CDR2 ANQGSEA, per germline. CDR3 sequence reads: CSVRLTGGVEQYF. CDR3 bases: TGCAGCGTAAGACTGACAGGAGGTGTCGAGCAGTACTTC.

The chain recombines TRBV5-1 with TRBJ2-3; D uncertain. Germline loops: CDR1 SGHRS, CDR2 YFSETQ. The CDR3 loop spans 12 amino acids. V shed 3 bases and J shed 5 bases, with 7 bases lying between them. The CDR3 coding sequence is TGCGCCAGCAGCTCGAGTCTAGATACGCAGTATTTT. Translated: CASSSSLDTQYF.

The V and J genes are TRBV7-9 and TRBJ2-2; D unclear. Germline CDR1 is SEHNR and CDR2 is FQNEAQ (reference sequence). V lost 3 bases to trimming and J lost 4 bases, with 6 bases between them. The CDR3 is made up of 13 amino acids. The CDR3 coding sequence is TGTGCCAGCAGCTTTGGGGTCACCGGGGAGCTGTTTTTT. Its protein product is CASSFGVTGELFF.

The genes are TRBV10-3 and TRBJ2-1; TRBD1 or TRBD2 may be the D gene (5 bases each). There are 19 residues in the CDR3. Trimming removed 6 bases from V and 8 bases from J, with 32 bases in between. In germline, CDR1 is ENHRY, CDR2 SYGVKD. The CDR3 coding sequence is TGTGCCATCAGCCCTGAAGGATCGTCTACCGGGGTCGTACAGGATGAGCAGTTCTTC. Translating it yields CAISPEGSSTGVVQDEQFF.

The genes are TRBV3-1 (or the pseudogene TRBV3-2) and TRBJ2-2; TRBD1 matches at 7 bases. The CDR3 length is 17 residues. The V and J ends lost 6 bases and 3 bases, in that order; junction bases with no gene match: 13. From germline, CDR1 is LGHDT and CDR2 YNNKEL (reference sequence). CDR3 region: CASRPTGTVFDTGELFF. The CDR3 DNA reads TGTGCCAGCAGGCCGACAGGGACCGTCTTTGACACCGGGGAGCTGTTTTTT.

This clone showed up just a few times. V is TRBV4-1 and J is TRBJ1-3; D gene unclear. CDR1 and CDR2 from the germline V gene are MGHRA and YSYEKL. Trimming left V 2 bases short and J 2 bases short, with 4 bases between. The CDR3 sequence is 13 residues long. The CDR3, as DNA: TGCGCCAGCAGCCAATCCGCTGGAAACACCATATATTTT. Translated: CASSQSAGNTIYF.

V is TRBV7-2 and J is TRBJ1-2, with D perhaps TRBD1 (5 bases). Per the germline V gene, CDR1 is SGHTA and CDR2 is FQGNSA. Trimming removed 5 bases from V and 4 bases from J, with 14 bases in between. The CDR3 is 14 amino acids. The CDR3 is CASSPPGEIYGYTF. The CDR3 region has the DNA TGTGCCAGCAGCCCACCGGGGGAAATCTATGGCTACACCTTC.

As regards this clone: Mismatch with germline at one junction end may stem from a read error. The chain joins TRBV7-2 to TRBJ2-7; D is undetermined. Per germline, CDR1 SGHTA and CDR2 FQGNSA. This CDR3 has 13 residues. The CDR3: CATSLVPPEEQYF. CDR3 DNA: TGTGCCACCAGCTTAGTACCCCCGGAAGAGCAGTACTTC.

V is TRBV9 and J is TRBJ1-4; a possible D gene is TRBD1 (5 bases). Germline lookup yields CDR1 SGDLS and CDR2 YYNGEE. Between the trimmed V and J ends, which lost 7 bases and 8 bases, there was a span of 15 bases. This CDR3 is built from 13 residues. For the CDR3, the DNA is TGTGCCAGCTCGCGGGGGAAGGGAGAAAAACTGTTTTTT. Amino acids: CASSRGKGEKLFF. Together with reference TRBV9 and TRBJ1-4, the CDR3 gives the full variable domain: DSGVTQTPKHLITATGQRVTLRCSPRSGDLSVYWYQQSLDQGLQFLIQYYNGEERAKGNILERFSAQQFPDLHSELNLSSLELGDSALYFCASSRGKGEKLFFGSGTQLSVL.

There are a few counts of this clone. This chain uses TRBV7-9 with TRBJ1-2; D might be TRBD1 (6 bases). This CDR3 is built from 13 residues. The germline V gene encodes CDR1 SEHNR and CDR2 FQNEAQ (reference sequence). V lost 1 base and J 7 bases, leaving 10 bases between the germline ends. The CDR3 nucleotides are TGTGCCAGCAGCTTAGAGGCAGGGGTTGGCTACACCTTC. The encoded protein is CASSLEAGVGYTF.

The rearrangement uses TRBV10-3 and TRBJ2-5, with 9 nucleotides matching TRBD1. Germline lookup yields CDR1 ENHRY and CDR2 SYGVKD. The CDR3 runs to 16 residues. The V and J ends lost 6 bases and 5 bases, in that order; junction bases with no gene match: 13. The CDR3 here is CAISGGQGLDLETQYF. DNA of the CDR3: TGTGCCATCAGCGGGGGACAGGGCCTTGACCTGGAGACCCAGTACTTC.

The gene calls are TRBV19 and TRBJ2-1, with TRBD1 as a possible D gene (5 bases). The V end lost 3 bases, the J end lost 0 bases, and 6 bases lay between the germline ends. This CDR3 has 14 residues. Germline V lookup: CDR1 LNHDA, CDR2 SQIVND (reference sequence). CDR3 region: CASSMDNSYNEQFF. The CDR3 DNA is TGTGCCAGTAGTATGGACAACTCCTACAATGAGCAGTTCTTC.

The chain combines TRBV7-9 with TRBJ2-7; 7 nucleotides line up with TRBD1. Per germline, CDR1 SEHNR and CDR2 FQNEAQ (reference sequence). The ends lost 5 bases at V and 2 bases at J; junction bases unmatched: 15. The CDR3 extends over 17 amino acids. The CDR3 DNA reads TGTGCCAGCAGCCCACCAGCGTTGAACAGGGGTCCCTACGAGCAGTACTTC. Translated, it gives CASSPPALNRGPYEQYF.

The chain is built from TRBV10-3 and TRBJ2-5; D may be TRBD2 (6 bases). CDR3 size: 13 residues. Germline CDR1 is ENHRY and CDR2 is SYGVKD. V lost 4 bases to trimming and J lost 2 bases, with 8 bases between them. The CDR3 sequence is CAISASAQETQYF. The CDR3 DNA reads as TGTGCCATCAGTGCTAGCGCACAAGAGACCCAGTACTTC.

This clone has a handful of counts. The CDR3 is CASSTTASTYEQYF. The CDR3 coding sequence is TGCGCCAGCAGTACTACCGCGTCGACCTACGAGCAGTACTTC. This rearrangement joins TRBV4-1 to TRBJ2-7; D unresolved. Germline CDR1 is MGHRA and CDR2 is YSYEKL. The CDR3 totals 14 residues. Deletions cut 6 bases from V and 2 bases from J, with 14 bases between.